Listed below are T cell receptor beta chains from one sample, sequenced in a study of response to subunit inactivated influenza vaccine. MiXCR, applied by TCRdb to the RT-PCR reads, yields one record per CDR3 protein. Among 450,000 to 600,000 distinct CDR3 sequences listed, roughly 7.9% were seen once. The sample was PBMCs from blood, taken 23 months after vaccination. All receptors come from a man aged 45 to 70 who received an inactivated influenza vaccine. CDR3s include the opening cysteine and the closing phenylalanine or tryptophan. The D gene is left open where the match is weak. Not every row has a clone size; where given, it reads once, few, many or a size class.

j_call,clone_size,v_call,d_call,cdr3_aa,cdr3_nt
TRBJ2-3,few,TRBV20-1,TRBD2,CSARDFRGGTDTQYF,TGCAGTGCTAGAGATTTCCGGGGGGGCACAGATACGCAGTATTTT
TRBJ2-2,NA,TRBV7-2,NA,CASSSPRGSTGELFF,TGTGCCAGCAGCTCCCCTCGAGGATCCACCGGGGAGCTGTTTTTT
TRBJ2-4,many,TRBV7-8,NA,CASSLALTKNIQYF,TGTGCCAGCAGCTTAGCTTTGACCAAAAACATTCAGTACTTC
TRBJ1-1,many,TRBV20-1,TRBD1,CSARGDRVKAEAFF,TGCAGTGCTAGGGGGGACAGGGTAAAGGCTGAAGCTTTCTTT
TRBJ2-5,many,TRBV6-1,NA,CASSPRRTGETQYF,TGTGCCAGCAGCCCTCGAAGGACCGGGGAGACCCAGTACTTC
TRBJ2-7,many,TRBV5-1,NA,CASSTTGDSYEQYF,TGCGCCAGCAGCACTACAGGAGACTCCTACGAGCAGTACTTC
TRBJ2-1,NA,TRBV30,TRBD1,CARRGQGARNEQFF,TGTGCCCGGCGAGGACAGGGGGCGCGAAATGAGCAGTTCTTC
TRBJ2-1,many,TRBV6-1,TRBD1,CASSRDRGRNNEQFF,TGTGCCAGCAGCCGGGACAGGGGGCGGAACAATGAGCAGTTCTTC
TRBJ1-1,few,TRBV5-1,NA,CASSFNQNTEAFF,TGCGCCAGCAGCTTCAACCAGAACACTGAAGCTTTCTTT
TRBJ2-5,few,TRBV7-7,TRBD1,CATSPGQGWGETQYF,TGTGCTACGAGCCCGGGACAGGGGTGGGGAGAGACCCAGTACTTC
TRBJ1-2,few,TRBV30,TRBD1,CAWSFKDRGIVGHNTF,TGTGCCTGGAGTTTTAAGGACAGGGGAATAGTAGGGCATAACACCTTC
TRBJ2-5,NA,TRBV6-4,NA,CASSGTTVYQETQYF,TGTGCCAGCAGTGGTACAACAGTGTACCAAGAGACCCAGTACTTC